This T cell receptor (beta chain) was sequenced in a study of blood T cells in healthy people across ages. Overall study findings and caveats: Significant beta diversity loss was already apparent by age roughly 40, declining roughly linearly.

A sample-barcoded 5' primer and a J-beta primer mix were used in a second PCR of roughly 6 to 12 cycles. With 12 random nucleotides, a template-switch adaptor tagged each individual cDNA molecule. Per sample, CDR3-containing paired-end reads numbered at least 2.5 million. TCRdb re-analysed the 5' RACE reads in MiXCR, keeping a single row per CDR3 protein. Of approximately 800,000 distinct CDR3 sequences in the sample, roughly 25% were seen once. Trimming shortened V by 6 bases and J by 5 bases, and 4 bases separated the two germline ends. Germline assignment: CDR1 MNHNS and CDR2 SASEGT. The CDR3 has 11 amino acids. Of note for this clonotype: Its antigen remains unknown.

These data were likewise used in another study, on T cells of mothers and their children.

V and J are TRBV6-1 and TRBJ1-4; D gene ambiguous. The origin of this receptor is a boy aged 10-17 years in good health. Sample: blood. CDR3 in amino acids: CASRMNEKLFF. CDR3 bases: TGTGCCAGCAGGATGAATGAAAAACTGTTTTTT.